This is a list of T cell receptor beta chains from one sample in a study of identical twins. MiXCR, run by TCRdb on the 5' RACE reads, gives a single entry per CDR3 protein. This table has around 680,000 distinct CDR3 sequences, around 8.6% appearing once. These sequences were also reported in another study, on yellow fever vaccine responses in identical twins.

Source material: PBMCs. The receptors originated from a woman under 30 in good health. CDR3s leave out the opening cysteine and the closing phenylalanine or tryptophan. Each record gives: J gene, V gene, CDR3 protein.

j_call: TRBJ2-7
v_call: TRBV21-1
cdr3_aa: ASSGDEQY

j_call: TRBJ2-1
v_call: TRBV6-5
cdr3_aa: ASSYSNRNEQF

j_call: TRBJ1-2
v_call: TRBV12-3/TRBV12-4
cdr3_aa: ASSEDKATYGYT

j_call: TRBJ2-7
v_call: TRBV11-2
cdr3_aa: ASSLGRLGPNPSYEQY

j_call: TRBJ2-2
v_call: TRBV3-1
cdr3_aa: ASRPLGDTGELF

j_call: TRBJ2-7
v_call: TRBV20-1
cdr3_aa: SATRTGEGYEQY

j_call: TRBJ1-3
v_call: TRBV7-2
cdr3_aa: ASSSTRARGNTIY

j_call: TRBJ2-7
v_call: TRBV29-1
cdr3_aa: SAAQSSYEQY

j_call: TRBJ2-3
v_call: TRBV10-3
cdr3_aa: AIALNAGITDTQY

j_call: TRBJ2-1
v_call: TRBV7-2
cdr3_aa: ASSLADQQF

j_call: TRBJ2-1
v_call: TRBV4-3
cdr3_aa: ASSQDRLADYNEQF

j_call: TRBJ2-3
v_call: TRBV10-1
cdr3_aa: ASSETGQRTDTQY

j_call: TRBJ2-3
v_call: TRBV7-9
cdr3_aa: ASSLVGTGVDTQY

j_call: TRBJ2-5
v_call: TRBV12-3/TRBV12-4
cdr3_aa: ASSPAIITQY

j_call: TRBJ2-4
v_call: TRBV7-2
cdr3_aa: ASSDTTATNIQY

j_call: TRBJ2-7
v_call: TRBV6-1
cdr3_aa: ASSEKERTYEQY

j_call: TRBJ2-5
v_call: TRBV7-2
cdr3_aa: ASSLDPQGGTQY

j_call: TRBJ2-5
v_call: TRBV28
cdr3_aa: ASSLYRDRGQETQY

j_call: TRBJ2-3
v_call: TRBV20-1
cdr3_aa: SSLGLAGATDTQY

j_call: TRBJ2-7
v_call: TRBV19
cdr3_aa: ARPRPYSYEQY

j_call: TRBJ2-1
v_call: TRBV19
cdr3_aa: ASSVGDYNEQF

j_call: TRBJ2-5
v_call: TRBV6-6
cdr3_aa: ASSYGGEETQY

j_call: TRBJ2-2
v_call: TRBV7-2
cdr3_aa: ASSLQASNTGELF

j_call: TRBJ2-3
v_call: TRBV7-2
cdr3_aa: ASSPRTGADTQY

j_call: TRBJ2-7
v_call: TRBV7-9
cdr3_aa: ASSFSGLRGYEQY

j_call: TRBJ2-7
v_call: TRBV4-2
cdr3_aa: ASSQIHRENLEQY

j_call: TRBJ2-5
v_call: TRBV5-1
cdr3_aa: ASSFMGFETQY

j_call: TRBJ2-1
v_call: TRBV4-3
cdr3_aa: ASSRTIAGNSYNEQF

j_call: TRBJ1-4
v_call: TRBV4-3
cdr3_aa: ASSQDPLEAKLF

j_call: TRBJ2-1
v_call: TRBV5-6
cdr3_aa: ASSVDINEQF

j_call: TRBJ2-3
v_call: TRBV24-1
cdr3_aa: ATSEWDSTDTQY

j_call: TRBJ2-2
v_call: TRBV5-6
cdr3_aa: ASSLLGAGTGELF

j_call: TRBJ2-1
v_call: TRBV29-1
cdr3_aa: SGERGNDEQF

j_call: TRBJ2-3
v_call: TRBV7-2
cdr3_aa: ASSSPGGKSTDTQY

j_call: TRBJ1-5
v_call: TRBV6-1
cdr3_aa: ASASQGAGNQPQH

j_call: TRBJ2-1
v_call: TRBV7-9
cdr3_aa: ASSLLAGGPNEQF

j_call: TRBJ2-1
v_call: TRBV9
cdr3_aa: ASSPWLGDYNEQF

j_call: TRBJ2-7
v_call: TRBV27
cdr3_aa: ASRRYRDGSYEQY

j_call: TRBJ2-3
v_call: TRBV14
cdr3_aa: ASSPWIGARGSTDTQY

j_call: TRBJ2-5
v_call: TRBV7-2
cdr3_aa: ASSRAGGRQETQY

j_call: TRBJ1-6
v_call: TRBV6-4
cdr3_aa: ASSLGPNSPLH

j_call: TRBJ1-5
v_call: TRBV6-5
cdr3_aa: ASSYGQSSNQPQH

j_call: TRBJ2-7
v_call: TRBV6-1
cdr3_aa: ASGDGAHYEQY

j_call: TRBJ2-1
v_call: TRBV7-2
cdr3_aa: ASSFGGFQF

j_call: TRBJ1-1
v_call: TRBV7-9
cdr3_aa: ASSSTDRGLTEAF